This T cell receptor beta chain originates from a study of a mutant IDH1 vaccine in newly diagnosed glioma. Study summary: Initiation of the vaccine course occurred 4-6 weeks after radiotherapy alone, or alongside temozolomide cycles. Among treated patients, around 60% were male and roughly 38% female, and mean age was 40.4 years.

Sequenced by immunoSEQ multiplex PCR; TCRdb stores in-frame clones only, minus some. Of roughly 70,000 clones in the sample, 65% to 85% are singletons; the top ten hold 8.5% to 9.5%. Germline V gene data show CDR1 as MNHNY and CDR2 as SVGAGI (reference sequence). CDR3 length: 13 amino acids. The V segment lost 7 bases and the J segment 7 bases; nucleotides outside the gene matches: 5. Time point meaning: week 11, during vaccination. All doses held 300 ug of mutant IDH1 20-mer peptide, with topical imiquimod. In the case of this clone: Its antigen is currently unknown.

This sequence joins TRBV6-6 and TRBJ1-5, with 9 bases aligning to TRBD1. This sequence was found in a woman between 50 and 59 years old with glioma. The sequenced sample was PBMCs, obtained from a glioma patient whose treatment included an IDH1 peptide vaccine. CDR3 bases: TGTGCCAGCACCAGGGACAGGGACCAGCCCCAGCATTTT. Its protein product is CASTRDRDQPQHF.